This TCR beta chain derives from a study of blood T cell repertoires in COVID-19. Original processing notes: Reference gene primers were amplified, and this amplification served to estimate nucleated cell counts. The table came from immunoSEQ multiplex PCR; TCRdb's copy has only in-frame clones and leaves some out. V, J and clone size are taken as reported in that table, and D and trimming were inferred from the DNA itself. The sample has 300,000 to 500,000 clones; approximately 88% are singletons. Germline-derived CDR1 and CDR2 are SNHLY and FYNNEI. V was clipped by 6 bases and J by 6 bases, with 15 bases between them. There are 14 residues in the CDR3. The cohort comprised adults aged about 18 to 100 years residing in under 25 US areas. Which cohort a participant joined came from the clinical history participants gave.

The sample was PBMCs or T cells enriched from blood (not recorded which). The sequence derives from a woman in her 30s with acute COVID-19. The rearrangement uses TRBV2 and TRBJ1-5; tentative D call: TRBD1 (6 bases). CDR3 in amino acids: CASSRDTDIQPQHF. CDR3 sequence (DNA): TGTGCCAGCAGCCGGGACACCGATATTCAGCCCCAGCATTTT.